The clone carrying this TCR beta chain came up many times. Its antigen remains unknown. The sample is drawn from a study of T-cell reconstitution after alpha-beta-depleted transplantation in children. Findings of the study overall: Reportedly, roughly two months post-transplant, alpha-beta T cells arose from several hundred expanded graft clones.

Using unique molecular identifiers, the investigators prepared the TCRbeta library. TCRdb itself ran the PCR reads through MiXCR, one entry per CDR3 protein. This sample has about 110,000 distinct CDR3 sequences, with about 6.4% found just once. The CDR3 totals 13 residues. Between the trimmed V and J ends, which lost 5 bases and 6 bases, there was a span of 10 bases. Germline CDR1 SGHVS, CDR2 FNYEAQ. The sample in question was PBMCs, mostly from graft donor cells, obtained 360 days after TCRalphabeta/CD19-depleted stem cell transplant. The TCR comes from a male patient between 2 and 15 years old who had a stem cell transplant for acute lymphoblastic leukemia, so the T cells may come from the graft donor. The chain couples TRBV7-6 to TRBJ2-2; possible D gene TRBD1, 5 bases. CDR3 sequence reads: CASSDRGSGELFF. CDR3 DNA: TGTGCCAGCAGCGATAGGGGTTCCGGGGAGCTGTTTTTT.